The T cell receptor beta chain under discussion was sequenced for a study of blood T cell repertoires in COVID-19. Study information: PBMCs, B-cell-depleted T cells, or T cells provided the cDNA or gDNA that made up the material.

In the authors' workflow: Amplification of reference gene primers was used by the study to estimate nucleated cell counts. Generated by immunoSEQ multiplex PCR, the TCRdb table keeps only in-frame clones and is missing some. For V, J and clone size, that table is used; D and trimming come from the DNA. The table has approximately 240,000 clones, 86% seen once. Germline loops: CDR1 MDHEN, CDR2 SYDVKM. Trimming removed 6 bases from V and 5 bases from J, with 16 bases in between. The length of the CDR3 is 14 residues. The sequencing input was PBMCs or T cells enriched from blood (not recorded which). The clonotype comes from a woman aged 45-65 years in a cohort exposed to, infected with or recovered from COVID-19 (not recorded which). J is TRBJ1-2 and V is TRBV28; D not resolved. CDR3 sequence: CASRSPGLLYGYTF. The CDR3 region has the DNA TGTGCCAGCAGATCACCGGGTCTATTATATGGCTACACCTTC.